Shown below are 23 T cell receptor beta chains from a single sample sequenced in a study of blood T cell repertoires in COVID-19. Sequencing was performed with immunoSEQ multiplex PCR; in TCRdb, only in-frame clones are kept and a portion is missing. The sample holds a few hundred thousand clones; roughly 80% are singletons and the top ten take approximately 7.4%. The sample consisted of peripheral blood. Receptors originate from a woman aged 45 to 65 with acute or convalescent COVID-19.

The V gene is TRBV7-9, the J gene TRBJ1-2; 7 nucleotides match TRBD1. The J segment lost 3 bases and the V segment lost 1 base, leaving 5 bases of the junction unmatched. Germline values: CDR1 SEHNR, CDR2 FQNEAQ (reference sequence). The CDR3 spans 15 residues. The CDR3 coding sequence is TGTGCCAGCAGCTTAGGGACAGGAGACTACTATGGCTACACCTTC. Its translation is CASSLGTGDYYGYTF. The full variable domain, with the rest looked up from reference TRBV7-9 and TRBJ1-2, is DTGVSQNPRHKITKRGQNVTFRCDPISEHNRLYWYRQTLGQGPEFLTYFQNEAQLEKSRLLSDRFSAERPKGSFSTLEIQRTEQGDSAMYLCASSLGTGDYYGYTFGSGTRLTVV.

The chain is built from TRBV5-1 and TRBJ1-1; TRBD1 might be the D (5 bases). V shed 1 base and J shed 1 base, with 11 bases lying between them. CDR1 is SGHRS and CDR2 is YFSETQ in the germline V gene. This CDR3 comprises 15 residues. As DNA, the CDR3 is TGCGCCAGCAGCTTGACCAGGGCCGGGAACACTGAAGCTTTCTTT. Amino acids: CASSLTRAGNTEAFF. Looking up the rest from reference TRBV5-1 and TRBJ1-1 gives the full variable domain: KAGVTQTPRYLIKTRGQQVTLSCSPISGHRSVSWYQQTPGQGLQFLFEYFSETQRNKGNFPGRFSGRQFSNSRSEMNVSTLELGDSALYLCASSLTRAGNTEAFFGQGTRLTVV.

This clone occurred once. This chain joins TRBV18 and TRBJ2-3, with D unresolved. The length of the CDR3 is 14 residues. V was shortened by 6 bases and J by 6 bases, with 16 bases between the two germline ends. Germline CDR1 KGHSH, CDR2 LQKENI. CDR3 loop: CASSGGSGYDTQYF. CDR3 sequence (DNA): TGTGCCAGCTCTGGCGGTTCCGGGTACGATACGCAGTATTTT. Drawing the rest from reference TRBV18 and TRBJ2-3, the complete variable domain is NAGVMQNPRHLVRRRGQEARLRCSPMKGHSHVYWYRQLPEEGLKFMVYLQKENIIDESGMPKERFSAEFPKEGPSILRIQQVVRGDSAAYFCASSGGSGYDTQYFGPGTRLTVL.

The chain carries TRBV30 and TRBJ2-3; 9 nucleotides line up with TRBD2. Trimming at V came to 1 base and at J to 4 bases, leaving 15 bases not matched to a gene. The germline V gene has CDR1 GTSNPN and CDR2 SVGIG (reference sequence). The CDR3 totals 18 residues. The CDR3: CAWSGWREGLRESDTQYF. For the CDR3, the DNA is TGTGCCTGGAGTGGATGGCGGGAGGGTCTGAGGGAGTCAGATACGCAGTATTTT.

The chain employs TRBV19 and TRBJ1-1, with 7 bases identical to TRBD1. This CDR3 comprises 14 residues. Germline lookup yields CDR1 LNHDA and CDR2 SQIVND (reference sequence). V gave up 8 bases and J gave up 7 bases; unmatched junction bases: 13. The CDR3 DNA reads as TGTGCCAGTGCCCCGGGCCGGACAGGAGTTGAAGCTTTCTTT. Protein product: CASAPGRTGVEAFF.

The chain uses TRBV30 and TRBJ2-3; D is unresolved. Trimming shortened V by 3 bases and J by 0 bases, and 4 bases separated the two germline ends. Germline V gene data show CDR1 as GTSNPN and CDR2 as SVGIG (reference sequence). This CDR3 is 12 amino acids long. The chain's CDR3 is CAWSGSTDTQYF. As DNA, the CDR3 is TGTGCCTGGAGCGGGAGCACAGATACGCAGTATTTT.

This rearrangement joins TRBV5-1 to TRBJ2-1, with 8 nucleotides matching TRBD2. V was pared by 4 bases and J by 3 bases, with 6 bases of the junction left unmatched. From germline, CDR1 is SGHRS and CDR2 YFSETQ. This CDR3 is 15 amino acids long. CDR3 coding DNA: TGCGCCAGCAGCGGGTCCGGGACTAGCTACAATGAGCAGTTCTTC. Residues: CASSGSGTSYNEQFF.

As regards this clone: At the DNA level, this CDR3 is encoded by other sequences in the same sample as well. The rearrangement uses TRBV11-3 and TRBJ2-7; D may be TRBD2 (5 bases). The CDR3 covers 13 residues. Trimming removed 0 bases from V and 2 bases from J, with 5 bases in between. Germline CDR1 SGHNT, CDR2 YENEEA. CDR3 region: CASSLDSAYEQYF. The CDR3 coding sequence is TGTGCCAGCAGCTTAGATAGCGCCTACGAGCAGTACTTC.

The rearrangement links TRBV5-6 to TRBJ2-2; the D gene is possibly TRBD2 (7 bases). Deletions cut 6 bases from V and 7 bases from J, with 13 bases between. Germline CDR1 reads SGHDT; CDR2 reads YYEEEE. The CDR3 has 13 amino acids. As DNA, the CDR3 is TGTGCCAGCATATCGGGGGGCGTCGGGGAGCTGTTTTTT. Protein: CASISGGVGELFF.

The sample holds a few counts of this clone. The rearrangement links TRBV6-2 or TRBV6-3 to TRBJ2-7, with 11 bases identical to TRBD2. The V segment lost 6 bases and the J segment 3 bases; nucleotides outside the gene matches: 7. CDR3 length: 15 amino acids. Germline V gene sequence: CDR1 MNHEY, CDR2 SVGEGT. Here the CDR3 reads CASSPLAGDLYEQYF. CDR3 nucleotide sequence: TGTGCCAGCAGCCCACTAGCGGGGGATCTCTACGAGCAGTACTTC.

The chain joins TRBV27 to TRBJ2-7, with 9 bases that match TRBD2. Germline lookup yields CDR1 MNHEY and CDR2 SMNVEV (reference sequence). V was clipped by 3 bases and J by 3 bases; unmatched bases: 6. The CDR3 has 15 residues. For the CDR3, the DNA is TGTGCCAGCAGTTTGAGGGCGGGGGGGTTCTACGAGCAGTACTTC. Its protein product is CASSLRAGGFYEQYF.

J is TRBJ2-7 and V is TRBV18, with 10 bases lining up with TRBD2. CDR3 length: 17 amino acids. V lost 4 bases to trimming and J lost 4 bases; unmatched junction nucleotides: 13. The germline V gene encodes CDR1 KGHSH and CDR2 LQKENI. The CDR3 spells CASSLNLGTSARYEQYF. The CDR3 DNA reads as TGTGCCAGCTCACTAAACCTTGGGACTAGCGCACGGTACGAGCAGTACTTC.

V is TRBV6-2 or TRBV6-3 and J is TRBJ1-2, with a weak D call TRBD1 (6 bases). This CDR3 comprises 14 residues. V lost 2 bases to trimming and J lost 8 bases, with 15 bases between them. Per the germline V gene, CDR1 is MNHEY and CDR2 is SVGEGT. The chain's CDR3 is CASSYGGSVRGYTF. CDR3 sequence (DNA): TGTGCCAGCAGTTACGGGGGCAGTGTGCGGGGCTACACCTTC.

The J gene is TRBJ2-2, the V gene TRBV4-1, with D unclear. V shed 7 bases and J shed 2 bases, with 11 bases lying between them. Germline assignment: CDR1 MGHRA and CDR2 YSYEKL. The CDR3 length is 14 residues. The CDR3 DNA reads TGCGCCAGCATGGGCAGGCTAAACACCGGGGAGCTGTTTTTT. Protein product: CASMGRLNTGELFF.

The chain has TRBV5-1 and TRBJ1-2, with a possible D match to TRBD1 (6 bases). Germline CDR1 is SGHRS and CDR2 is YFSETQ. Trimming removed 3 bases at V and 0 bases at J, with 9 bases between. The CDR3 extends over 14 amino acids. CDR3 in amino acids: CASSWGQTNYGYTF. In DNA, the CDR3 is TGCGCCAGCAGCTGGGGACAAACTAACTATGGCTACACCTTC.

The table lists this clone with a few counts. The chain is built from TRBV28 and TRBJ1-4; 8 bases agree with TRBD1. The V gene's germline CDR1 is MDHEN and CDR2 SYDVKM. With 1 base clipped from V and 11 bases from J, the junction kept 6 bases outside the gene matches. The CDR3 contains 14 residues. CDR3 bases: TGTGCCAGCAGTTTATCACAGGGGGTTGAGAAACTGTTTTTT. It codes for CASSLSQGVEKLFF. Together with reference TRBV28 and TRBJ1-4, the CDR3 gives the full variable domain: DVKVTQSSRYLVKRTGEKVFLECVQDMDHENMFWYRQDPGLGLRLIYFSYDVKMKEKGDIPEGYSVSREKKERFSLILESASTNQTSMYLCASSLSQGVEKLFFGSGTQLSVL.

V is TRBV6-2 or TRBV6-3 and J is TRBJ2-4; 10 positions match TRBD2. Germline trimming cut 2 bases from V and 3 bases from J; bases unmatched to any gene: 4. Germline loops: CDR1 MNHEY, CDR2 SVGEGT. The CDR3 covers 16 residues. For the CDR3, the DNA is TGTGCCAGCAGTTACGCACTAGCGGGGAGCAAAAACATTCAGTACTTC. Residues: CASSYALAGSKNIQYF.

A few counts support this clone. The chain joins TRBV7-2 to TRBJ2-1, with TRBD2 as a possible D gene (6 bases). V was trimmed by 6 bases and J by 9 bases, leaving 15 bases between them. Germline V gene data show CDR1 as SGHTA and CDR2 as FQGNSA. This CDR3 contains 13 residues. CDR3 DNA sequence: TGTGCCAGCAGGGTTAGGACTACAGGTGAGCAGTTCTTC. Its protein product is CASRVRTTGEQFF.

The V gene is TRBV3-1 (or the pseudogene TRBV3-2), the J gene TRBJ1-1; D is unresolved. Trimming cost V 2 bases and J 3 bases, with 7 bases left between them. The CDR3 is 13 residues long. Germline V gives CDR1 LGHDT, CDR2 YNNKEL (reference sequence). The CDR3 reads CASSQSLDTEAFF. The CDR3 DNA sequence: TGTGCCAGCAGCCAAAGCCTAGACACTGAAGCTTTCTTT.

The gene calls are TRBV3-1 (or the pseudogene TRBV3-2) and TRBJ2-1, with 9 positions matching TRBD1. CDR3 length: 14 amino acids. V gave up 3 bases and J gave up 3 bases; unmatched junction bases: 0. Germline V CDR1 and CDR2: LGHDT, YNNKEL (reference sequence). Written as DNA, the CDR3 is TGTGCCAGCAGCCAGGGACAGGGCTACAATGAGCAGTTCTTC. Encoded protein: CASSQGQGYNEQFF.

The chain joins TRBV5-6 to TRBJ2-1, with TRBD1 matching 10 bases. Germline V gives CDR1 SGHDT, CDR2 YYEEEE. This CDR3 has 15 residues. The V gene end was trimmed by 4 bases and the J gene end by 2 bases; junction bases not matched to a gene: 3. The CDR3 region is CASSPGTGAYNEQFF. The CDR3 DNA follows: TGTGCCAGCAGCCCCGGGACAGGGGCCTACAATGAGCAGTTCTTC.

The chain uses TRBV19 and TRBJ2-2, with 11 nucleotides matching TRBD2. CDR1 and CDR2 (germline): LNHDA, SQIVND (reference sequence). The V gene end was trimmed by 5 bases and the J gene end by 6 bases; junction bases not matched to a gene: 5. CDR3 size: 15 residues. The CDR3 sequence is CASSRAGLAAGELFF. The CDR3 coding sequence is TGTGCCAGTAGTCGAGCGGGACTAGCGGCCGGGGAGCTGTTTTTT.

V is TRBV6-5 and J is TRBJ1-5, with 7 bases matching TRBD1. Trimming took 6 bases from V and 5 from J; bases not matched to a gene: 1. The CDR3 sequence is 12 residues long. Germline loops: CDR1 MNHEY, CDR2 SVGAGI. The CDR3 region is CASRTGDQPQHF. CDR3 sequence (DNA): TGTGCCAGCAGAACAGGGGATCAGCCCCAGCATTTT.